These 5 T cell receptor beta chains were all obtained from the same sample, sequenced in a study of beta chain features in type 1 diabetes. Every isolated RNA sample was fully reverse transcribed, so sequencing captured expressed TCRB transcripts. The table came from immunoSEQ multiplex PCR; TCRdb's copy has only in-frame clones and leaves some out. The sample records 900,000 or so clones, roughly 17% being singletons. Sequenced sample: naive CD4+ T cells from blood. The receptors originated from a woman aged 18 to 35 in good health.

This clone was counted between two and nine times. This chain links TRBV29-1 with TRBJ2-3; 10 bases are a match to TRBD2. The junction had 10 bases not matched to a gene; V was cut back by 6 bases and J by 4 bases. CDR3 size: 15 residues. Germline assignment: CDR1 SQVTM and CDR2 ANQGSEA. The CDR3 DNA reads as TGCAGCGTGGGGACCAGCGGGAGGGGCGCAGATACGCAGTATTTT. Its protein product is CSVGTSGRGADTQYF.

This clone was counted ten times or more. The chain has TRBV28 and TRBJ1-2; D might be TRBD1 (5 bases). CDR1 is MDHEN and CDR2 is SYDVKM in the germline V gene. This CDR3 comprises 13 residues. Trimming took 3 bases from V and 2 from J, leaving 7 bases between them. CDR3 in amino acids: CASSLSGNYGYTF. CDR3 in DNA: TGTGCCAGCAGTTTGTCAGGGAACTATGGCTACACCTTC.

The chain uses TRBV20-1 and TRBJ2-7; D is ambiguous. The germline gives CDR1 DFQATT, CDR2 SNEGSKA (reference sequence). V lost 4 bases and J lost 2, with 3 bases in between. This CDR3 contains 10 residues. The CDR3 sequence: CSANPYEQYF. As DNA, the CDR3 is TGCAGTGCTAACCCCTACGAGCAGTACTTC.

This clone turned up a few times. At one end, the junction sequence differs from germline, possibly due to a read error. This chain uses TRBV7-9 with TRBJ1-4; no definite D call. The V gene's germline CDR1 is SEHNR and CDR2 FQNEAQ (reference sequence). The CDR3 has 14 residues. The CDR3 loop is CASSLRIANEKLFF. CDR3 DNA: TGTGCCAGCAGCTTGCGTATCGCTAACGAAAAACTGTTTTTT.

This chain joins TRBV28 and TRBJ1-3; no definite D call. CDR1 is MDHEN, CDR2 SYDVKM, per germline. V was clipped by 0 bases and J by 4 bases, with 1 base between them. The CDR3 runs 12 residues. The CDR3 protein is CASSLWGNTIYF. In nucleotides, the CDR3 is TGTGCCAGCAGTTTATGGGGAAACACCATATATTTT.